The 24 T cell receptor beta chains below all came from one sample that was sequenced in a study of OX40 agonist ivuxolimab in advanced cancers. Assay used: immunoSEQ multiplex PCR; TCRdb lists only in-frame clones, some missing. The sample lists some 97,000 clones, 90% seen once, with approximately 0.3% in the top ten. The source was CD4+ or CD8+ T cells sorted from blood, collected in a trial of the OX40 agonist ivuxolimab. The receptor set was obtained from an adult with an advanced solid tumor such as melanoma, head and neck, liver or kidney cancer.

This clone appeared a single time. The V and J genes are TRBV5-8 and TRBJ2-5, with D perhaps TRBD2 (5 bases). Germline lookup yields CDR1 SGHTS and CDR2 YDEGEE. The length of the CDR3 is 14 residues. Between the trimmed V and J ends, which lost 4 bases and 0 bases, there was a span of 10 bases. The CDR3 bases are TGTGCCAGCAGCCGACTAACACACCAAGAGACCCAGTACTTC. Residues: CASSRLTHQETQYF.

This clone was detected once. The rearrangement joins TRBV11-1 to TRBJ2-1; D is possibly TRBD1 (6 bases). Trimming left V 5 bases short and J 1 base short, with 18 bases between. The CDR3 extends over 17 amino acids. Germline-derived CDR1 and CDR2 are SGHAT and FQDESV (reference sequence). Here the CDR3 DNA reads TGTGCCAGCAGCCTGGGGACATTCCGGGCATCCTACAATGAGCAGTTCTTC. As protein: CASSLGTFRASYNEQFF.

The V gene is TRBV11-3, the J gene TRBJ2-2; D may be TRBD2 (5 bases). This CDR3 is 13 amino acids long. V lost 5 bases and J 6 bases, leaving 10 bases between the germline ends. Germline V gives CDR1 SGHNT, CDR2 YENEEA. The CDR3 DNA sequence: TGTGCCAGCAGCCTGAGGGATCCCGGGGAGCTGTTTTTT. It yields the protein CASSLRDPGELFF.

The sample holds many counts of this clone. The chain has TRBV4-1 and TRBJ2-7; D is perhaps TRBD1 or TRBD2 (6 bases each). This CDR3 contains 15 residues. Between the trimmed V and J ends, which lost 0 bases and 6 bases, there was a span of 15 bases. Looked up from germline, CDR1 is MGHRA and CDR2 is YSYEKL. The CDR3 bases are TGCGCCAGCAGCCAAGAGGGGGGCGGAGGGCTCGAGCAGTACTTC. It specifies CASSQEGGGGLEQYF.

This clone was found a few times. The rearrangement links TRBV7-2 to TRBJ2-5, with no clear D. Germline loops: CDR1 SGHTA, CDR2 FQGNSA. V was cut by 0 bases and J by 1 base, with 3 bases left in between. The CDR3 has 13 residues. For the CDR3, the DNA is TGTGCCAGCAGCTTAGCGACCCAAGAGACCCAGTACTTC. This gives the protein CASSLATQETQYF.

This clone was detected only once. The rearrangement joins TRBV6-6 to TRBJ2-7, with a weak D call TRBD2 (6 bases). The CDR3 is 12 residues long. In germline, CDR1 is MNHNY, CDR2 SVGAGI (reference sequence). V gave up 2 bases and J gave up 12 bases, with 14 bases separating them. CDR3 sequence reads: CASSYGGRRLYF. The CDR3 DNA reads TGTGCCAGCAGTTACGGAGGGAGGCGGCTGTACTTC.

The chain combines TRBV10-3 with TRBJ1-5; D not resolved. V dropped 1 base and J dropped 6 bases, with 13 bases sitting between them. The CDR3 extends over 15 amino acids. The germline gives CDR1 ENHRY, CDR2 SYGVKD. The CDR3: CAISEFDPGGQPQHF. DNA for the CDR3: TGTGCCATCAGTGAGTTTGACCCGGGAGGTCAGCCCCAGCATTTT.

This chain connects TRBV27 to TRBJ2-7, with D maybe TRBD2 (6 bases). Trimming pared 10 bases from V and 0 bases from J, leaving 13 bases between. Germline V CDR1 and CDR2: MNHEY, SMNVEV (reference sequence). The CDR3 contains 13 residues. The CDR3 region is CATWDLTSYEQYF. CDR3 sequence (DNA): TGTGCCACCTGGGACTTAACCTCCTACGAGCAGTACTTC.

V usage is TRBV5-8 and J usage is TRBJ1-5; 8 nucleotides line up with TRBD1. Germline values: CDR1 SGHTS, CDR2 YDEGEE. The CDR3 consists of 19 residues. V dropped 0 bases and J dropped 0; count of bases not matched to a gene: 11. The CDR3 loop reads CASSLVTGQGLYSNQPQHF. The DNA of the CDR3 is TGTGCCAGCAGCTTGGTCACCGGACAGGGCCTATATAGCAATCAGCCCCAGCATTTT.

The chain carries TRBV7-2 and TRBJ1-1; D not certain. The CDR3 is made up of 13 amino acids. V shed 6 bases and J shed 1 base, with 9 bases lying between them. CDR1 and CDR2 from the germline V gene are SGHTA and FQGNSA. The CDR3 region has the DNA TGTGCCAGCAGGTCTCGGGGGAACACTGAAGCTTTCTTT. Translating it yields CASRSRGNTEAFF.

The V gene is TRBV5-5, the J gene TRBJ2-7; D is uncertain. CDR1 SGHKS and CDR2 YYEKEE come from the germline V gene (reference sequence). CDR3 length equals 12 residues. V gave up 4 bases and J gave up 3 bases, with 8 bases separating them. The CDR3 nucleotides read TGTGCCAGCAGCAGAATGGGCTACGAGCAGTACTTC. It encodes CASSRMGYEQYF. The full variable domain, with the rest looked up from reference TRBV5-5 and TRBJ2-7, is DAGVTQSPTHLIKTRGQQVTLRCSPISGHKSVSWYQQVLGQGPQFIFQYYEKEERGRGNFPDRFSARQFPNYSSELNVNALLLGDSALYLCASSRMGYEQYFGPGTRLTVT.

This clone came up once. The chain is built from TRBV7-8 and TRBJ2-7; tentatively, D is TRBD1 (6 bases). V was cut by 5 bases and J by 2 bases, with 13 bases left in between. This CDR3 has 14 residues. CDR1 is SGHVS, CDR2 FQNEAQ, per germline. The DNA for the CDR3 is TGTGCCAGCAGCCCAAGGGACAAAACCTACGAGCAGTACTTC. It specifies CASSPRDKTYEQYF.

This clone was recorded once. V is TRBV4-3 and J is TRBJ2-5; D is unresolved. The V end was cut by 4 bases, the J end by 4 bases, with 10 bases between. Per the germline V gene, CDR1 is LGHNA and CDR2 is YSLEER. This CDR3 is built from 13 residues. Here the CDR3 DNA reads TGCGCCAGCAGCCCAAGACGTGGAGAGACCCAGTACTTC. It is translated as CASSPRRGETQYF.

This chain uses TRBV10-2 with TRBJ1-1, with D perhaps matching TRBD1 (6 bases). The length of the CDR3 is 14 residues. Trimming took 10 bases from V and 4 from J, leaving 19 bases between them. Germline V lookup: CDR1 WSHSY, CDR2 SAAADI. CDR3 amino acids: CATEGGGVSTEAFF. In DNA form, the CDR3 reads TGCGCCACAGAGGGGGGGGGAGTCAGCACTGAAGCTTTCTTT.

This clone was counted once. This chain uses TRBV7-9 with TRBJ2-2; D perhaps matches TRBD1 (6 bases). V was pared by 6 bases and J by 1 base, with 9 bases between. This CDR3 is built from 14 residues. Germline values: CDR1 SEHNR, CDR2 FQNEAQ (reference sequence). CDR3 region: CASSPGQNTGELFF. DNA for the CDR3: TGTGCCAGCAGTCCGGGACAGAACACCGGGGAGCTGTTTTTT.

The CDR3 reads CASSKAGGATGELFF. The CDR3 nucleotides are TGTGCCAGCAGTAAAGCGGGAGGAGCCACCGGGGAGCTGTTTTTT. The gene calls are TRBV6-4 and TRBJ2-2; TRBD2 matches at 9 bases. The J segment lost 4 bases and the V segment lost 5 bases, leaving 5 bases of the junction unmatched. The CDR3 consists of 15 residues. Germline lookup yields CDR1 MRHNA and CDR2 SNTAGT.

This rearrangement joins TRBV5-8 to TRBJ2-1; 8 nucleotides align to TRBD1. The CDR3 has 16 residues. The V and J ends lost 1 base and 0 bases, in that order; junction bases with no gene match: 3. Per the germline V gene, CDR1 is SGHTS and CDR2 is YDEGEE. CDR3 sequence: CASSLTGGNSYNEQFF. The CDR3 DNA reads TGTGCCAGCAGCTTGACAGGGGGGAACTCCTACAATGAGCAGTTCTTC.

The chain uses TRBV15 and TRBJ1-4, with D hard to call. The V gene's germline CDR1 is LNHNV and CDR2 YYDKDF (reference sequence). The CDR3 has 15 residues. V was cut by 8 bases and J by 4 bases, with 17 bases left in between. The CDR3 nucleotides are TGTGCCACCTCTGACCGGCCAGCTGTTAATGAAAAACTGTTTTTT. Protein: CATSDRPAVNEKLFF.

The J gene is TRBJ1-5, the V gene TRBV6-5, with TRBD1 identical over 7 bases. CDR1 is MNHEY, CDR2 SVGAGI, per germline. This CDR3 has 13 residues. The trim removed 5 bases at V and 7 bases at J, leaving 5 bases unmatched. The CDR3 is CASSRDRAQPQHF. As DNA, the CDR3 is TGTGCCAGCAGTCGCGACAGGGCCCAGCCCCAGCATTTT.

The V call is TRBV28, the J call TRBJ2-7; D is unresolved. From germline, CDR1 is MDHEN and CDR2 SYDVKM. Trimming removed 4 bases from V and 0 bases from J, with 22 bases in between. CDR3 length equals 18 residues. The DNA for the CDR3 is TGTGCCAGCAGTTCCCAAAATCCCGGGTTGAGGAGCTCCTACGAGCAGTACTTC. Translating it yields CASSSQNPGLRSSYEQYF.

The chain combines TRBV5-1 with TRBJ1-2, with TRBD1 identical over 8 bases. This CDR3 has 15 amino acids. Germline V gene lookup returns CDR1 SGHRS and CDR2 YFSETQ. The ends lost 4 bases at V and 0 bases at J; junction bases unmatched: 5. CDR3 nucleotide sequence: TGCGCCAGCAGCCTGACAGGGGCCTCTAACTATGGCTACACCTTC. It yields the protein CASSLTGASNYGYTF.

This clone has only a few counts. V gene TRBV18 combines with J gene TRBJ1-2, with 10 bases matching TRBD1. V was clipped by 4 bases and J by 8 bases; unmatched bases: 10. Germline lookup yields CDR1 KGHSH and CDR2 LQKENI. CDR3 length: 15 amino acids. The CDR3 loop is CASSLAPGQGKGYTF. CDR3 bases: TGTGCCAGCTCACTGGCCCCGGGACAGGGGAAGGGCTACACCTTC.

The CDR3 region is CASSLGQGSSYNEQFF. Written as DNA, the CDR3 is TGTGCCAGCAGCTTAGGTCAGGGGAGCTCCTACAATGAGCAGTTCTTC. The chain joins TRBV11-3 to TRBJ2-1; D may be TRBD1 (6 bases). The CDR3 runs to 16 residues. The V and J ends lost 1 base and 0 bases respectively, with 10 bases between them. Looked up from germline, CDR1 is SGHNT and CDR2 is YENEEA.

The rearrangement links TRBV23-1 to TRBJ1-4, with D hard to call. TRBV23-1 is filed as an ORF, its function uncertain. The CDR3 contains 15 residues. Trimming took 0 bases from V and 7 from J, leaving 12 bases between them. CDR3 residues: CASSQSTVSGEKLFF. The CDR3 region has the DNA TGCGCCAGCAGTCAATCAACTGTCTCAGGTGAAAAACTGTTTTTT.